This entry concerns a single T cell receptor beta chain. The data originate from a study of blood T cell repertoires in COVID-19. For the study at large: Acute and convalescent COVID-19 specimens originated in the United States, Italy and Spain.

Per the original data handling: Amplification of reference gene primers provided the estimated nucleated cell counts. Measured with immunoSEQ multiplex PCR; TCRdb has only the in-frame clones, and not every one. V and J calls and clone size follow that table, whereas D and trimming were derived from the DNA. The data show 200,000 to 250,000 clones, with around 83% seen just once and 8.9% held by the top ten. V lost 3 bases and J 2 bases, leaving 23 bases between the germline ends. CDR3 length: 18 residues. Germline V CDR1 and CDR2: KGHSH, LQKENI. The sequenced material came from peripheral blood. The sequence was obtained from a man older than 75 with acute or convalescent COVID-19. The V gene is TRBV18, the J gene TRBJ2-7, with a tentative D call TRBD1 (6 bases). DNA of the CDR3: TGTGCCAGCTCACCCCGATCGACCACGAGACAGGACCCCTACGAGCAGTACTTC. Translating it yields CASSPRSTTRQDPYEQYF.